The source of this TCR beta chain is a study of cytomegalovirus exposure and HLA in healthy donors. Whole-study findings and limits: Among the most significant clusters, several appeared linked to common viral pathogens in a later analysis. In a later analysis, the majority of CMV-associated beta chains seemingly showed HLA restriction. Cytomegalovirus association was listed for 164 TCR beta chains.

Details on this clone: Its specificity is not known. One end of the junction is discordant with germline, which a read error may explain.

Primers included in the PCR were 60 Vbeta and 13 Jbeta primers. TCRdb's table, derived via immunoSEQ multiplex PCR, lists solely in-frame clones and lacks some. The sample yields fewer than 150,000 clones, roughly 74% seen once. The CDR3 has 12 amino acids. Germline V gives CDR1 SGHTA, CDR2 FQGNSA. The chain has TRBV7-2 and TRBJ2-1; TRBD2 matches at 7 bases. This receptor was taken from a woman aged 40-49 years in good health and CMV-seropositive. Specimen: PBMCs. This CDR3 reads CASSLLGTTPVF. The CDR3, as DNA: TGTGCCAGCAGCTTACTCGGGACTACTCCAGTCTTC.